Listed below are T cell receptor beta chains from one sample, sequenced in a study of regulatory T cells in long-lasting Graves disease. TCRdb re-called the multiplex PCR reads through MiXCR, storing one row per CDR3 protein. The sample consists of under 700,000 distinct CDR3 sequences, about 16% of them appearing once. The same sample was also studied in work on T cells in Graves' hyperthyroidism and ophthalmopathy.

The specimen was peripheral blood mononuclear cells (PBMCs), collected at new diagnosis, from a patient treated with antithyroid drugs. Receptors were obtained from a woman aged 35 to 59 with Graves disease. The CDR3 runs from the conserved cysteine through the conserved F or W. A D gene is named only where the DNA matches it firmly. The size entry is marked missing in some rows and otherwise reads once, few, many or a size class.

j_gene: TRBJ1-1; v_gene: TRBV3-1; d_gene: TRBD1; abundance: many; CDR3aa: CASSQDPGRGGEAFF; CDR3nt: TGTGCCAGCAGCCAAGACCCCGGCAGGGGGGGTGAAGCTTTCTTT
j_gene: TRBJ2-3; v_gene: TRBV9; d_gene: TRBD2; abundance: few; CDR3aa: CASSVEAGGADTQYF; CDR3nt: TGTGCCAGCAGCGTAGAAGCCGGGGGGGCAGATACGCAGTATTTT
j_gene: TRBJ2-3; v_gene: TRBV15; d_gene: TRBD2; abundance: NA; CDR3aa: CATSRDLGLATDTQYF; CDR3nt: TGTGCCACCAGCAGAGACCTGGGACTAGCGACAGATACGCAGTATTTT
j_gene: TRBJ1-2; v_gene: TRBV12-3/TRBV12-4; d_gene: NA; abundance: many; CDR3aa: CASSGRFYGYTF; CDR3nt: TGTGCCAGCAGCGGACGGTTCTATGGCTACACCTTC
j_gene: TRBJ2-3; v_gene: TRBV28; d_gene: NA; abundance: NA; CDR3aa: CASSFSRSTDTQYF; CDR3nt: TGTGCCAGCAGTTTTTCACGAAGCACAGATACGCAGTATTTT
j_gene: TRBJ1-2; v_gene: TRBV24-1; d_gene: TRBD1; abundance: many; CDR3aa: CATRQGDYGYTF; CDR3nt: TGTGCCACCCGACAGGGCGACTATGGCTACACCTTC
j_gene: TRBJ1-6; v_gene: TRBV4-1; d_gene: NA; abundance: few; CDR3aa: CASSQVLDSPLHF; CDR3nt: TGCGCCAGCAGCCAAGTCCTCGATTCACCCCTCCACTTT
j_gene: TRBJ1-1; v_gene: TRBV19; d_gene: TRBD1; abundance: NA; CDR3aa: CASSIAPDRWGTEAFF; CDR3nt: TGTGCCAGTAGTATAGCCCCGGACAGGTGGGGCACTGAAGCTTTCTTT
j_gene: TRBJ1-2; v_gene: TRBV12-3/TRBV12-4; d_gene: NA; abundance: NA; CDR3aa: CASGDRNYGYTF; CDR3nt: TGTGCCAGCGGTGACAGGAACTATGGCTACACCTTC
j_gene: TRBJ2-3; v_gene: TRBV29-1; d_gene: NA; abundance: many; CDR3aa: CSARVDGTQYF; CDR3nt: TGCAGCGCTCGGGTAGATGGCACGCAGTATTTT
j_gene: TRBJ1-2; v_gene: TRBV10-3; d_gene: NA; abundance: many; CDR3aa: CAITLTGNYGYTF; CDR3nt: TGTGCCATCACCTTGACAGGAAACTATGGCTACACCTTC
j_gene: TRBJ1-1; v_gene: TRBV6-5; d_gene: NA; abundance: NA; CDR3aa: CASSYSTVRVGTEAFF; CDR3nt: TGTGCCAGCAGTTACTCGACGGTGAGGGTCGGCACTGAAGCTTTCTTT
j_gene: TRBJ1-6; v_gene: TRBV6-1; d_gene: NA; abundance: NA; CDR3aa: CASSTGVPPLHF; CDR3nt: TGTGCCAGCAGTACGGGGGTTCCACCCCTCCACTTT
j_gene: TRBJ2-1; v_gene: TRBV2; d_gene: TRBD2; abundance: many; CDR3aa: CAISRGGDEQFF; CDR3nt: TGTGCCATCTCACGGGGGGGGGATGAGCAGTTCTTC
j_gene: TRBJ2-2; v_gene: TRBV14; d_gene: NA; abundance: few; CDR3aa: CASSQVIGAGAYTGELFF; CDR3nt: TGTGCCAGCAGCCAAGTAATCGGGGCCGGGGCGTACACCGGGGAGCTGTTTTTT
j_gene: TRBJ2-7; v_gene: TRBV6-1; d_gene: NA; abundance: NA; CDR3aa: CASRSTGRLLYEQYF; CDR3nt: TGTGCCAGCAGGTCCACAGGGAGGCTACTCTACGAGCAGTACTTC
j_gene: TRBJ1-1; v_gene: TRBV7-8; d_gene: NA; abundance: NA; CDR3aa: CASRRAAGDTEAFF; CDR3nt: TGTGCCAGCAGACGAGCGGCAGGGGACACTGAAGCTTTCTTT
j_gene: TRBJ2-1; v_gene: TRBV12-3/TRBV12-4; d_gene: TRBD2; abundance: NA; CDR3aa: CASSSVGVSAGGYNEQFF; CDR3nt: TGTGCCAGCAGCTCCGTCGGGGTTTCAGCGGGGGGTTACAATGAGCAGTTCTTC
j_gene: TRBJ1-2; v_gene: TRBV19; d_gene: NA; abundance: NA; CDR3aa: CASQGGANYGYTF; CDR3nt: TGTGCCAGTCAAGGCGGAGCTAACTATGGCTACACCTTC
j_gene: TRBJ2-7; v_gene: TRBV20-1; d_gene: TRBD1; abundance: NA; CDR3aa: CGVGQGGVRQYF; CDR3nt: TGCGGTGTTGGACAGGGTGGGGTTAGGCAGTACTTC
j_gene: TRBJ2-7; v_gene: TRBV12-5; d_gene: TRBD1; abundance: few; CDR3aa: CASGLPRTGGGGEQYF; CDR3nt: TGTGCTAGTGGTTTGCCCCGGACAGGGGGAGGAGGCGAGCAGTACTTC
j_gene: TRBJ1-2; v_gene: TRBV5-1; d_gene: NA; abundance: many; CDR3aa: CASSLVAGQGHGYTF; CDR3nt: TGCGCCAGCAGCTTGGTCGCTGGGCAGGGGCATGGCTACACCTTC
j_gene: TRBJ2-3; v_gene: TRBV7-2; d_gene: NA; abundance: many; CDR3aa: CASSLGLQTDTQYF; CDR3nt: TGTGCCAGCAGCTTGGGTTTACAGACAGATACGCAGTATTTT
j_gene: TRBJ2-3; v_gene: TRBV28; d_gene: NA; abundance: few; CDR3aa: CASSLKLGTSTDTQYF; CDR3nt: TGTGCCAGCAGTTTGAAACTAGGGACTAGCACAGATACGCAGTATTTT
j_gene: TRBJ2-3; v_gene: TRBV5-6; d_gene: NA; abundance: many; CDR3aa: CASSVPEALDTQYF; CDR3nt: TGTGCCAGCAGCGTACCGGAGGCTTTAGATACGCAGTATTTT
j_gene: TRBJ1-1; v_gene: TRBV30; d_gene: NA; abundance: many; CDR3aa: CAWSGQPNTEAFF; CDR3nt: TGTGCCTGGAGTGGACAGCCGAACACTGAAGCTTTCTTT
j_gene: TRBJ1-5; v_gene: TRBV19; d_gene: NA; abundance: few; CDR3aa: CASSSLGGPPVKPQHF; CDR3nt: TGTGCCAGTAGTAGCTTGGGCGGCCCCCCGGTGAAGCCCCAGCATTTT
j_gene: TRBJ2-1; v_gene: TRBV13; d_gene: NA; abundance: few; CDR3aa: CASSLYQNEQFF; CDR3nt: TGTGCCAGCAGCTTATATCAGAATGAGCAGTTCTTC
j_gene: TRBJ2-3; v_gene: TRBV7-3; d_gene: TRBD2; abundance: NA; CDR3aa: CASSESGGPKDTQYF; CDR3nt: TGTGCCAGCAGCGAGTCGGGGGGGCCGAAAGATACGCAGTATTTT
j_gene: TRBJ1-2; v_gene: TRBV5-1; d_gene: TRBD1; abundance: few; CDR3aa: CASSTGGASYGYTF; CDR3nt: TGTGCCAGCAGCACAGGGGGCGCCAGCTATGGCTACACCTTC
j_gene: TRBJ2-2; v_gene: TRBV10-3; d_gene: NA; abundance: NA; CDR3aa: CAISEAGYTGELFF; CDR3nt: TGTGCCATCAGTGAAGCAGGCTACACCGGGGAGCTGTTTTTT
j_gene: TRBJ2-4; v_gene: TRBV29-1; d_gene: NA; abundance: NA; CDR3aa: CSVQGSKNIQYF; CDR3nt: TGCAGCGTTCAAGGGAGCAAAAACATTCAGTACTTC
j_gene: TRBJ2-7; v_gene: TRBV20-1; d_gene: TRBD1; abundance: many; CDR3aa: CSASEWTGSYEQYF; CDR3nt: TGCAGTGCTAGCGAATGGACAGGCTCCTACGAGCAGTACTTC
j_gene: TRBJ2-7; v_gene: TRBV11-2; d_gene: NA; abundance: many; CDR3aa: CASSHPAGGFYEQYF; CDR3nt: TGTGCCAGCAGCCACCCGGCCGGGGGATTCTACGAGCAGTACTTC
j_gene: TRBJ1-4; v_gene: TRBV12-3/TRBV12-4; d_gene: NA; abundance: NA; CDR3aa: CASSFRPTNEKLFF; CDR3nt: TGTGCCAGCAGTTTCCGGCCAACTAATGAAAAACTGTTTTTT
j_gene: TRBJ1-4; v_gene: TRBV27; d_gene: NA; abundance: NA; CDR3aa: CASSFSPSGTTNEKLFF; CDR3nt: TGTGCCAGCAGTTTTAGCCCCTCCGGGACAACTAATGAAAAACTGTTTTTT
j_gene: TRBJ1-6; v_gene: TRBV2; d_gene: NA; abundance: many; CDR3aa: CASSEEWNSPLHF; CDR3nt: TGTGCCAGCAGTGAAGAGTGGAATTCACCCCTCCACTTT
j_gene: TRBJ1-5; v_gene: TRBV6-2/TRBV6-3; d_gene: NA; abundance: NA; CDR3aa: CASSERIGYNQPQHF; CDR3nt: TGTGCCAGCAGTGAACGAATTGGTTACAATCAGCCCCAGCATTTT
j_gene: TRBJ1-1; v_gene: TRBV12-5; d_gene: NA; abundance: many; CDR3aa: CASGYTEHTEAFF; CDR3nt: TGTGCTAGTGGCTACACAGAGCACACTGAAGCTTTCTTT
j_gene: TRBJ2-1; v_gene: TRBV5-1; d_gene: TRBD1; abundance: few; CDR3aa: CASGMTGVGNEQFF; CDR3nt: TGCGCCAGCGGAATGACAGGGGTGGGCAATGAGCAGTTCTTC
j_gene: TRBJ2-3; v_gene: TRBV15; d_gene: NA; abundance: many; CDR3aa: CATSRAGARTDTQYF; CDR3nt: TGTGCCACCAGCAGAGCCGGGGCTAGGACAGATACGCAGTATTTT
j_gene: TRBJ2-1; v_gene: TRBV6-5; d_gene: NA; abundance: many; CDR3aa: CASSYWGTGSYNEQFF; CDR3nt: TGTGCCAGCAGTTACTGGGGGACGGGGTCCTACAATGAGCAGTTCTTC
j_gene: TRBJ1-5; v_gene: TRBV19; d_gene: NA; abundance: NA; CDR3aa: CASHRQGNQPQHF; CDR3nt: TGTGCCAGCCACCGACAGGGCAATCAGCCCCAGCATTTT
j_gene: TRBJ2-2; v_gene: TRBV5-6; d_gene: TRBD2; abundance: few; CDR3aa: CASSAGLAGGGELFF; CDR3nt: TGTGCCAGCAGCGCCGGACTAGCGGGGGGCGGGGAGCTGTTTTTT
j_gene: TRBJ1-2; v_gene: TRBV7-3; d_gene: TRBD1; abundance: few; CDR3aa: CASSLTGQGAGYTF; CDR3nt: TGTGCCAGCAGCTTAACCGGACAGGGTGCCGGCTACACCTTC
j_gene: TRBJ1-2; v_gene: TRBV4-2; d_gene: NA; abundance: NA; CDR3aa: CASSERFDPYGYTF; CDR3nt: TGTGCCAGCAGCGAACGCTTTGACCCTTATGGCTACACCTTC
j_gene: TRBJ2-2; v_gene: TRBV5-1; d_gene: NA; abundance: few; CDR3aa: CASSWGRTNTGELFF; CDR3nt: TGCGCCAGCAGCTGGGGACGTACTAACACCGGGGAGCTGTTTTTT
j_gene: TRBJ1-1; v_gene: TRBV7-9; d_gene: NA; abundance: many; CDR3aa: CASRGTVNTEAFF; CDR3nt: TGTGCCAGCAGGGGGACCGTGAACACTGAAGCTTTCTTT
j_gene: TRBJ1-2; v_gene: TRBV6-1; d_gene: NA; abundance: many; CDR3aa: CASVTGTTLYGYTF; CDR3nt: TGTGCCAGCGTAACAGGGACGACCTTATATGGCTACACCTTC
j_gene: TRBJ1-5; v_gene: TRBV30; d_gene: NA; abundance: NA; CDR3aa: CARSGGNNQPQHF; CDR3nt: TGTGCCCGGAGCGGGGGGAACAATCAGCCCCAGCATTTT
j_gene: TRBJ1-2; v_gene: TRBV10-3; d_gene: TRBD1; abundance: NA; CDR3aa: CAISQGAANYGYTF; CDR3nt: TGTGCCATCAGCCAGGGGGCTGCTAACTATGGCTACACCTTC